The 27 T cell receptor beta chains presented below share a single source sample, sequenced in a study of blood T cell repertoires in COVID-19. The assay was immunoSEQ multiplex PCR, and TCRdb's table has in-frame clones only and misses some. The repertoire has approximately 180,000 clones, 78% of them found once; the top ten carry approximately 15%. The sequenced sample was PBMCs or T cells enriched from blood (not recorded which). The receptors were sampled from a woman aged 45-65 years who had recovered from COVID-19.

The rearrangement uses TRBV2 and TRBJ2-1, with D perhaps matching TRBD2 (6 bases). CDR3 length equals 15 residues. Trimming cost V 3 bases and J 0 bases, with 9 bases left between them. Germline V gene lookup returns CDR1 SNHLY and CDR2 FYNNEI. The CDR3, as DNA: TGTGCCAGCAGTGAGGAGGGAAGCTCCTACAATGAGCAGTTCTTC. Translation gives CASSEEGSSYNEQFF.

The rearrangement joins TRBV7-2 to TRBJ2-7; 7 nucleotides line up with TRBD2. Germline CDR1 SGHTA, CDR2 FQGNSA. The CDR3 has 13 amino acids. J gave up 3 bases and V 4 bases, and 3 bases lay outside the gene matches. In DNA form, the CDR3 reads TGTGCCAGCAGCTCACGGGACTACTACGAGCAGTACTTC. This encodes CASSSRDYYEQYF.

The V and J genes are TRBV10-2 and TRBJ2-7; TRBD2 agrees at 10 bases. CDR3 length: 14 amino acids. Unmatched junction bases numbered 3, after V lost 4 bases and J lost 3 bases. Germline-derived CDR1 and CDR2 are WSHSY and SAAADI. Here the CDR3 reads CASSALAGYYEQYF. The CDR3, as DNA: TGCGCCAGCAGTGCACTAGCGGGATACTACGAGCAGTACTTC.

V gene TRBV5-4 combines with J gene TRBJ2-2; D perhaps matches TRBD1 (5 bases). The germline CDR1 and CDR2 sequences are SGHNT and YYREEE (reference sequence). The CDR3 runs 15 residues. V shed 3 bases and J shed 5 bases, with 14 bases lying between them. The CDR3 is CASSSRQRATGELFF. In DNA, the CDR3 is TGTGCCAGCAGCTCCCGACAGAGAGCTACCGGGGAGCTGTTTTTT.

The gene calls are TRBV12-3 or TRBV12-4 and TRBJ1-2; D might be TRBD1 (5 bases). V lost 6 bases to trimming and J lost 7 bases, with 12 bases between them. This CDR3 contains 12 residues. DNA for the CDR3: TGTGCCAGCAGCCCCAGGGATACTGGCTACACCTTC. Encoded protein: CASSPRDTGYTF.

The chain is built from TRBV5-1 and TRBJ1-1, with D uncertain. There are 13 residues in the CDR3. V was shortened by 2 bases and J by 6 bases, with 11 bases between the two germline ends. CDR1 SGHRS and CDR2 YFSETQ come from the germline V gene. This chain's CDR3 is CASSLSGSAEAFF. The CDR3 coding sequence is TGCGCCAGCAGCTTATCGGGGTCTGCTGAAGCTTTCTTT.

The chain links TRBV7-3 to TRBJ2-1; 7 bases fit TRBD2. J lost 4 bases, V lost 4 bases, and 7 bases had no gene match. The CDR3 spans 15 residues. Germline V gives CDR1 SGHTA, CDR2 FQGTGA. CDR3 sequence (DNA): TGTGCCAGCAGCTCCGGGACTAACTTTTACAATGAGCAGTTCTTC. This codes for CASSSGTNFYNEQFF. The variable domain in full, completed from reference TRBV7-3 and TRBJ2-1, reads GAGVSQTPSNKVTEKGKYVELRCDPISGHTALYWYRQSLGQGPEFLIYFQGTGAADDSGLPNDRFFAVRPEGSVSTLKIQRTERGDSAVYLCASSSGTNFYNEQFFGPGTRLTVL.

This clone was counted many times. This sequence joins TRBV28 and TRBJ2-7; TRBD2 is a possible D gene (6 bases). V was pared by 9 bases and J by 0 bases, with 15 bases between. The germline V gene encodes CDR1 MDHEN and CDR2 SYDVKM. The CDR3 has 14 amino acids. CDR3 amino acids: CASQPSAFSYEQYF. The DNA for the CDR3 is TGTGCCAGTCAACCTAGCGCCTTCTCCTACGAGCAGTACTTC.

This rearrangement joins TRBV10-3 to TRBJ2-2, with TRBD1 matching over 7 bases. The V segment lost 8 bases and the J segment 4 bases; nucleotides outside the gene matches: 16. Germline CDR1 ENHRY, CDR2 SYGVKD. CDR3 size: 17 residues. The CDR3 DNA reads TGTGCCATCCGTTCAATGGGGACAGTCGCGGGCACCGGGGAGCTGTTTTTT. Encoded protein: CAIRSMGTVAGTGELFF.

This chain connects TRBV5-1 to TRBJ2-1; 11 bases match TRBD1. V lost 3 bases and J lost 9; bases outside the gene matches: 8. Germline-derived CDR1 and CDR2 are SGHRS and YFSETQ. The CDR3 is made up of 15 amino acids. CDR3 nucleotides: TGCGCCAGCAGCTCCGGAGGACAGGGGGCACTTGAGCAGTTCTTC. Translation: CASSSGGQGALEQFF.

This clone is a singleton in its sample. The V call is TRBV4-2, the J call TRBJ2-1; 11 positions agree with TRBD2. CDR3 length: 15 residues. Germline assignment: CDR1 LGHNA and CDR2 YNFKEQ. V trimming: 1 base; J trimming: 12 bases; junction bases outside the gene matches: 8. CDR3 DNA sequence: TGTGCCAGCAGCCAAGTTGGTCTAGCGGGAGGTTCGCAGTTCTTC. Its protein product is CASSQVGLAGGSQFF.

In its sample, this clone was seen many times. This rearrangement joins TRBV28 to TRBJ2-1, with 13 nucleotides matching TRBD2. V dropped 5 bases and J dropped 7; count of bases not matched to a gene: 8. Germline V lookup: CDR1 MDHEN, CDR2 SYDVKM. This CDR3 spans 16 amino acids. CDR3 sequence (DNA): TGTGCCAGCAGTGCCAGGACTAGCGGGAGTAGTAATGAGCAGTTCTTC. Residues: CASSARTSGSSNEQFF.

The chain employs TRBV7-9 and TRBJ1-1, with D perhaps TRBD1 (6 bases). Trimming shortened V by 3 bases and J by 1 base, and 12 bases separated the two germline ends. The CDR3 extends over 15 amino acids. Germline V gives CDR1 SEHNR, CDR2 FQNEAQ (reference sequence). The CDR3 loop reads CASSLGAGPNTEAFF. CDR3 nucleotides: TGTGCCAGCAGCTTGGGGGCAGGGCCGAACACTGAAGCTTTCTTT.

The V call is TRBV5-1, the J call TRBJ1-1; TRBD1 might be the D (5 bases). The CDR3 is made up of 16 amino acids. The germline V gene encodes CDR1 SGHRS and CDR2 YFSETQ. V gave up 4 bases and J gave up 4 bases, with 20 bases separating them. For the CDR3, the DNA is TGCGCCAGCAGCGCGGATCCGGGGGTGAAAAGCACTGAAGCTTTCTTT. It specifies CASSADPGVKSTEAFF.

The chain links TRBV7-2 to TRBJ1-3; D unresolved. Between the trimmed V and J ends, which lost 1 base and 2 bases, there was a span of 6 bases. The CDR3 is 14 residues long. Germline V gives CDR1 SGHTA, CDR2 FQGNSA. CDR3 sequence (DNA): TGTGCCAGCAGCTTAGAGAGGGCTGGAAACACCATATATTTT. It translates to CASSLERAGNTIYF.

This clone was counted between two and nine times. The rearrangement uses TRBV28 and TRBJ1-5; no reliable D call. CDR1 is MDHEN, CDR2 SYDVKM, per germline. The CDR3 runs 12 residues. Deletions cut 6 bases from V and 5 bases from J, with 8 bases between. The CDR3: CASSPPYQPQHF. The CDR3 DNA sequence: TGTGCCAGCAGCCCCCCTTATCAGCCCCAGCATTTT.

This sequence joins TRBV7-8 and TRBJ1-2; 7 nucleotides agree with TRBD1. Germline V gene sequence: CDR1 SGHVS, CDR2 FQNEAQ. The V segment lost 1 base and the J segment 8 bases; nucleotides outside the gene matches: 13. This CDR3 region has 16 residues. CDR3 nucleotides: TGTGCCAGCAGCTTAGAGTTCTCCAGGGGGAAAGGAGGCTACACCTTC. Translated: CASSLEFSRGKGGYTF.

The genes are TRBV19 and TRBJ2-3; no reliable D call. The germline gives CDR1 LNHDA, CDR2 SQIVND (reference sequence). V dropped 6 bases and J dropped 2 bases, with 9 bases sitting between them. The CDR3 covers 13 residues. The CDR3 sequence: CASRIRSTDTQYF. The CDR3 DNA follows: TGTGCCAGTAGAATACGGTCCACAGATACGCAGTATTTT.

This chain uses TRBV6-5 with TRBJ1-1; D ambiguous. The CDR3 runs 16 residues. V dropped 4 bases and J dropped 4 bases, with 19 bases sitting between them. In germline, CDR1 is MNHEY, CDR2 SVGAGI. CDR3 in DNA: TGTGCCAGCAGTTGGGTGGTGGGGTCCGCGGGCACTGAAGCTTTCTTT. This sequence encodes CASSWVVGSAGTEAFF.

This clone came up once. The chain joins TRBV19 to TRBJ2-7; 16 bases match TRBD2. The V segment lost 7 bases and the J segment 7 bases; nucleotides outside the gene matches: 10. The CDR3 has 16 residues. Germline CDR1 is LNHDA and CDR2 is SQIVND (reference sequence). The CDR3 region has the DNA TGTGCCAGTACACGGGGACTAGCGGGAGGGCCTAAGGAGCAGTACTTC. Protein: CASTRGLAGGPKEQYF.

This clone was seen just once. J is TRBJ2-3 and V is TRBV5-4; 10 nucleotides align to TRBD2. Trimming took 4 bases from V and 2 from J; bases not matched to a gene: 7. This CDR3 is 16 amino acids long. Germline CDR1 SGHNT, CDR2 YYREEE (reference sequence). The DNA for the CDR3 is TGTGCCAGCAGCCTACGAAGCGGGAGGGACACAGATACGCAGTATTTT. Amino acid sequence: CASSLRSGRDTDTQYF.

The V and J genes are TRBV4-1 and TRBJ2-5; D remains unclear. Trimming stripped 5 bases from V and 1 base from J, with 17 bases between. Germline CDR1 MGHRA, CDR2 YSYEKL. The CDR3 contains 16 residues. Here the CDR3 reads CASSTRLGRVQETQYF. The CDR3 nucleotides are TGCGCCAGCAGCACCCGCCTGGGCAGAGTCCAAGAGACCCAGTACTTC.

The chain joins TRBV18 to TRBJ1-1; D gene ambiguous. Trimming stripped 6 bases from V and 11 bases from J, with 19 bases between. This CDR3 has 13 residues. The germline CDR1 and CDR2 sequences are KGHSH and LQKENI. CDR3 bases: TGTGCCAGCTCCGCCGGCGGGTCTGACGCGGCTTTCTTT. This sequence encodes CASSAGGSDAAFF.

In this sample, this clone turned up once. The gene calls are TRBV4-1 and TRBJ2-5, with 9 bases identical to TRBD1. Germline loops: CDR1 MGHRA, CDR2 YSYEKL. This CDR3 is built from 16 residues. With 0 bases clipped from V and 5 bases from J, the junction kept 7 bases outside the gene matches. The DNA of the CDR3 is TGCGCCAGCAGCCAAGATGTGACAGGGGGGCTGGAGACCCAGTACTTC. Translated, it gives CASSQDVTGGLETQYF.

The chain recombines TRBV28 with TRBJ1-6; no clear D. This CDR3 comprises 13 residues. Germline-derived CDR1 and CDR2 are MDHEN and SYDVKM. The V gene lost 3 bases and the J gene lost 6 bases, with 6 bases spanning the gap. The CDR3 region is CASSFSGNSPLHF. In nucleotides, the CDR3 is TGTGCCAGCAGTTTCAGTGGTAATTCACCCCTCCACTTT.

This chain links TRBV4-1 with TRBJ1-4; the D gene is possibly TRBD1 (5 bases). CDR1 MGHRA and CDR2 YSYEKL come from the germline V gene. CDR3 length equals 15 residues. V gave up 3 bases and J gave up 8 bases, with 16 bases separating them. The CDR3 is CASSHTQAAGEKLFF. The CDR3, as DNA: TGCGCCAGCAGCCACACACAGGCCGCGGGGGAAAAACTGTTTTTT.

The chain links TRBV28 to TRBJ2-1, with 14 bases matching TRBD2. The V gene end was trimmed by 6 bases and the J gene end by 8 bases; junction bases not matched to a gene: 9. CDR1 and CDR2 from the germline V gene are MDHEN and SYDVKM. There are 16 residues in the CDR3. In nucleotides, the CDR3 is TGTGCCAGCAGCTCGACCGGGACTAGCGGGAGAGATGAGCAGTTCTTC. Translation: CASSSTGTSGRDEQFF.